A single sample gave rise to the 13 T cell receptor beta chains below, sequenced in a study of CD8 T cells in Susac syndrome. A quantity of about 0.5 to 1 ug RNA underwent reverse transcription using random hexamers. TCRdb recomputed calls from the immunoSEQ multiplex PCR reads with MiXCR, one row per CDR3 protein. The table has a few hundred thousand distinct CDR3 sequences, roughly 85% seen once; the top ten hold 0.095% to 0.14%. What was sequenced was CD8+ T cells from PBMCs. Receptors were obtained from a human donor with multiple sclerosis.

This clonotype has only a few counts. CDR3 coding DNA: TGCAGTGCTAGAGTCAGGGGAGCCTACGAGCAGTACTTC. Its translation is CSARVRGAYEQYF. The rearrangement joins TRBV20-1 to TRBJ2-7; tentatively, D is TRBD1 (6 bases). Germline-derived CDR1 and CDR2 are DFQATT and SNEGSKA (reference sequence). The CDR3 consists of 13 residues. Trimming took 1 base from V and 2 from J, leaving 9 bases between them.

The CDR3 sequence: CASRRTDTQYF. The CDR3 DNA reads TGTGCCAGCAGGCGCACAGATACGCAGTATTTT. This chain uses TRBV27 with TRBJ2-3; D not resolved. The V end lost 6 bases, the J end lost 1 base, and 2 bases lay between the germline ends. The V gene's germline CDR1 is MNHEY and CDR2 SMNVEV (reference sequence). The CDR3 sequence is 11 residues long.

The CDR3 nucleotides are TGTGCCAGCAGTTACTCCCGCGGGAGTATCTACGAGCAGTACTTC. The encoded protein is CASSYSRGSIYEQYF. This chain joins TRBV6-5 and TRBJ2-7; 7 bases are shared with TRBD2. The trim removed 0 bases at V and 3 bases at J, leaving 5 bases unmatched. This CDR3 region has 15 residues. From germline, CDR1 is MNHEY and CDR2 SVGAGI.

The J gene is TRBJ2-5, the V gene TRBV10-3; D is perhaps TRBD2 (6 bases). There are 15 residues in the CDR3. CDR1 ENHRY and CDR2 SYGVKD come from the germline V gene. Trimming pared 2 bases from V and 2 bases from J, leaving 12 bases between. CDR3 in DNA: TGTGCCATCAGTGAGGTTGGAGGGGCTCAAGAGACCCAGTACTTC. Amino acids: CAISEVGGAQETQYF.

The chain uses TRBV5-1 and TRBJ1-2; TRBD1 is a possible D gene (6 bases). The CDR3 is 15 residues long. V shed 4 bases and J shed 1 base, with 14 bases lying between them. CDR1 is SGHRS and CDR2 is YFSETQ in the germline V gene. CDR3 nucleotides: TGCGCCAGCAGCGACCCCAGGGGTCGTAACTATGGCTACACCTTC. It specifies CASSDPRGRNYGYTF.

This clonotype was seen more than once but under ten times. The chain couples TRBV9 to TRBJ2-7; 10 bases line up with TRBD2. The CDR3 has 14 amino acids. Germline-derived CDR1 and CDR2 are SGDLS and YYNGEE. V shed 5 bases, J shed 0 bases, and the junction held 2 bases outside the gene matches. The CDR3 DNA follows: TGTGCCAGCAGTCTAGCGGGAGTCTCCTACGAGCAGTACTTC. It yields the protein CASSLAGVSYEQYF.

The chain links TRBV4-2 to TRBJ1-1, with D maybe TRBD1 (5 bases). Germline lookup yields CDR1 LGHNA and CDR2 YNFKEQ. Trimming removed 7 bases at V and 5 bases at J, with 11 bases between. This CDR3 contains 12 residues. The CDR3 nucleotides are TGTGCCAGCAATCTTGGGGGGACTGAAGCTTTCTTT. This encodes CASNLGGTEAFF.

The chain employs TRBV27 and TRBJ2-7; the D is unclear. The CDR3 extends over 16 amino acids. The germline V gene encodes CDR1 MNHEY and CDR2 SMNVEV (reference sequence). The V and J ends lost 3 bases and 1 base respectively, with 16 bases between them. In DNA form, the CDR3 reads TGTGCCAGCAGTTTCAAGGGTTTGGTTAGGTCCTACGAGCAGTACTTC. Translated, it gives CASSFKGLVRSYEQYF.

The gene calls are TRBV5-1 and TRBJ1-2; possibly TRBD1 for D (6 bases). Trimming took off 3 bases at V and 8 bases at J, with 17 bases between the two ends. The CDR3 spans 14 residues. Looked up from germline, CDR1 is SGHRS and CDR2 is YFSETQ. CDR3 loop: CASSSYRDGRGYTF. The DNA for the CDR3 is TGCGCCAGCAGCTCTTACAGGGATGGAAGGGGCTACACCTTC.

The rearrangement links TRBV5-4 to TRBJ2-5, with 7 bases that match TRBD1. Germline V gives CDR1 SGHNT, CDR2 YYREEE (reference sequence). The CDR3 has 14 amino acids. J was trimmed by 0 bases and V by 3 bases; bases with no gene match: 2. The CDR3 here is CASSWDSYQETQYF. The CDR3, as DNA: TGTGCCAGCAGCTGGGACAGCTACCAAGAGACCCAGTACTTC.

In this sample, this clonotype turned up once. The chain couples TRBV5-1 to TRBJ2-7; TRBD2 aligns across 11 bases. The CDR3 length is 17 residues. In germline, CDR1 is SGHRS, CDR2 YFSETQ. V gave up 5 bases and J gave up 7 bases; unmatched junction bases: 17. As DNA, the CDR3 is TGCGCCAGCAGTGTCCGGATCGGGACTAGCGGCGAGGGGGAGCAGTACTTC. It translates to CASSVRIGTSGEGEQYF.

The J gene is TRBJ1-1, the V gene TRBV12-3 or TRBV12-4, with 8 bases matching TRBD1. This CDR3 region has 14 residues. V shed 5 bases and J 7 bases; nucleotides not matched to a gene: 9. CDR3 DNA sequence: TGTGCCAGCAGTAGCCGACAGGGGCCATTTGAAGCTTTCTTT. Protein sequence: CASSSRQGPFEAFF.

V usage is TRBV3-1 and J usage is TRBJ2-1; perhaps TRBD1 as D (6 bases). Deletions cut 3 bases from V and 10 bases from J, with 16 bases between. From germline, CDR1 is LGHDT and CDR2 YNNKEL (reference sequence). The CDR3 loop spans 14 amino acids. CDR3 amino acids: CASSQVNLQGEQFF. The DNA of the CDR3 is TGTGCCAGCAGCCAGGTGAATCTGCAGGGGGAGCAGTTCTTC.